One and the same sample provided the 18 T cell receptor beta chains below, sequenced in a study of T-cell reconstitution after alpha-beta-depleted transplantation in children. TCRbeta library construction was performed incorporating unique molecular identifiers. TCRdb passed the PCR reads through MiXCR, listing each CDR3 protein once. This table holds hundreds of thousands of distinct CDR3 sequences, around 16% found once. The starting material was PBMCs from the stem cell graft donor, obtained from the stem cell graft. These receptor sequences come from a human donor who donated a stem cell graft to a child with acute myeloid leukemia.

This clonotype was seen repeatedly, ten times or more. This rearrangement joins TRBV20-1 to TRBJ1-2; the D is unclear. CDR3 size: 12 residues. Trimming removed 1 base at V and 4 bases at J, with 7 bases between. Germline CDR1 reads DFQATT; CDR2 reads SNEGSKA (reference sequence). In DNA form, the CDR3 reads TGCAGTGCTAGAGCAGCGGGCTATGGCTACACCTTC. Amino acids: CSARAAGYGYTF.

The rearrangement joins TRBV5-1 to TRBJ2-1, with a weak D call TRBD1 (6 bases). Germline V gene lookup returns CDR1 SGHRS and CDR2 YFSETQ. CDR3 length: 14 residues. Deletions cut 4 bases from V and 8 bases from J, with 16 bases between. The CDR3 is CASSQTQGLDEQFF. For the CDR3, the DNA is TGCGCCAGCAGCCAAACACAGGGTCTCGATGAGCAGTTCTTC.

This clonotype turned up a few times. The chain carries TRBV29-1 and TRBJ2-3, with 9 positions matching TRBD2. Losses at the gene ends were 4 bases for V and 6 bases for J; bases not matched to a gene: 5. Germline assignment: CDR1 SQVTM and CDR2 ANQGSEA. There are 13 residues in the CDR3. DNA for the CDR3: TGCAGCGTTGGCGGGGGGGCCATCGATACGCAGTATTTT. As protein: CSVGGGAIDTQYF.

This clonotype was detected ten times or more. The chain joins TRBV20-1 to TRBJ1-5, with D hard to call. This CDR3 spans 14 amino acids. In germline, CDR1 is DFQATT, CDR2 SNEGSKA (reference sequence). V lost 1 base, J lost 4 bases, and 11 bases lay in between. The CDR3 DNA is TGCAGTGCTAGAGGGGGTCGGAGAAATCAGCCCCAGCATTTT. It is translated as CSARGGRRNQPQHF.

With regard to this clonotype: This may arise from a read error, as a much more abundant clone is one base away. The rearrangement links TRBV20-1 to TRBJ2-1; 9 nucleotides agree with TRBD1. Germline values: CDR1 DFQATT, CDR2 SNEGSKA (reference sequence). This CDR3 spans 16 amino acids. The CDR3 DNA is TGCAGTGCTAGAGCTCACAGGGGGCGGAACTACAATGACCAGTTCTTC. The encoded protein is CSARAHRGRNYNDQFF.

The chain joins TRBV7-9 to TRBJ2-7; the D is unclear. V was pared by 4 bases and J by 2 bases, with 12 bases between. The CDR3 covers 14 residues. CDR1 and CDR2 from the germline V gene are SEHNR and FQNEAQ (reference sequence). The CDR3: CASSWRDSPYEQYF. CDR3 coding DNA: TGTGCCAGCAGCTGGAGAGACTCGCCCTACGAGCAGTACTTC.

This CDR3 reads CASSFNRVNTGELFF. CDR3 sequence (DNA): TGTGCCAGCAGCTTCAACAGGGTGAACACCGGGGAGCTGTTTTTT. V usage is TRBV7-2 and J usage is TRBJ2-2; D might be TRBD1 (6 bases). The germline gives CDR1 SGHTA, CDR2 FQGNSA. Trimming took 3 bases from V and 1 from J, leaving 9 bases between them. The CDR3 runs 15 residues. Drawing the rest from reference TRBV7-2 and TRBJ2-2, the complete variable domain is GAGVSQSPSNKVTEKGKDVELRCDPISGHTALYWYRQSLGQGLEFLIYFQGNSAPDKSGLPSDRFSAERTGGSVSTLTIQRTQQEDSAVYLCASSFNRVNTGELFFGEGSRLTVL.

The chain couples TRBV12-3 or TRBV12-4 to TRBJ1-6; 7 bases align to TRBD1. After removal of 5 bases from V and 13 bases from J, the junction contained 14 bases not matched to a gene. The CDR3 is 15 residues long. CDR3 in DNA: TGTGCCAGCAGTATGGGACAGCCTCTCCGCTCCCCCCTCCACTTT. Translating gives CASSMGQPLRSPLHF.

There are a few counts of this clonotype. V and J are TRBV24-1 and TRBJ2-7; TRBD1 matches 10 bases. The V gene end was trimmed by 3 bases and the J gene end by 6 bases; junction bases not matched to a gene: 10. The V gene's germline CDR1 is KGHDR and CDR2 SFDVKD. The CDR3 consists of 16 residues. The CDR3 is CATSDPGQGINSEQYF. For the CDR3, the DNA is TGTGCCACCAGTGATCCGGGACAGGGGATAAATAGCGAGCAGTACTTC.

Ten or more counts support this clonotype. The chain combines TRBV29-1 with TRBJ2-7, with D uncertain. This CDR3 is built from 12 residues. V lost 5 bases to trimming and J lost 2 bases, with 10 bases between them. Germline CDR1 reads SQVTM; CDR2 reads ANQGSEA. CDR3 nucleotide sequence: TGCAGCGTTATTAGGACCCCCTACGAGCAGTACTTC. Its translation: CSVIRTPYEQYF.

This clonotype has more than one count but fewer than ten. The rearrangement joins TRBV30 to TRBJ2-7; TRBD1 matches 11 bases. J lost 5 bases, V lost 3 bases, and 6 bases had no gene match. The CDR3 is made up of 14 amino acids. Germline CDR1 GTSNPN, CDR2 SVGIG (reference sequence). CDR3 loop: CAWSTGTGGDEQYF. The CDR3, as DNA: TGTGCCTGGAGCACCGGGACAGGGGGGGACGAGCAGTACTTC. Using reference TRBV30 and TRBJ2-7 for the parts outside the CDR3, the full variable domain is SQTIHQWPATLVQPVGSPLSLECTVEGTSNPNLYWYRQAAGRGLQLLFYSVGIGQISSEVPQNLSASRPQDRQFILSSKKLLLSDSGFYLCAWSTGTGGDEQYFGPGTRLTVT.

Of note for this clonotype: A much larger clone differs by one base, so this may be a read error. The V gene is TRBV7-2, the J gene TRBJ2-1; D possibly matches TRBD1 or TRBD2 (5 bases each). The V gene's germline CDR1 is SGHTA and CDR2 FQGNSA. The CDR3 has 13 amino acids. The ends were cut back, 5 bases at V and 5 bases at J, with 10 bases in the middle. This CDR3 reads CASSIRGHNEQFF. The CDR3 DNA reads TGTGCCAGCAGCATCCGGGGCCACAATGAGCAGTTCTTC.

The CDR3 nucleotides are TGCAGCGTTGCCTCCCCGGCGGGGATGAACACTGAAGCTTTCTTT. The encoded protein is CSVASPAGMNTEAFF. The chain is built from TRBV29-1 and TRBJ1-1, with unresolved D. CDR3 length: 15 residues. Trimming stripped 4 bases from V and 0 bases from J, with 15 bases between. Germline CDR1 and CDR2: SQVTM and ANQGSEA.

This clonotype was counted ten times or more. The chain links TRBV12-5 to TRBJ1-6, with a tentative D call TRBD1 (6 bases). This CDR3 contains 13 residues. Germline V gene sequence: CDR1 LGHNT, CDR2 FRNRAP. V lost 4 bases, J lost 9 bases, and 10 bases lay in between. The CDR3 sequence: CASGSGDSSPLHF. The CDR3 DNA follows: TGTGCTAGTGGTTCAGGGGATTCTTCACCCCTCCACTTT.

This chain's CDR3 is CFAVRGGGSQETQYF. The CDR3 DNA reads TGCTTTGCTGTCAGGGGTGGCGGGAGCCAAGAGACCCAGTACTTC. The V and J genes are TRBV20-1 and TRBJ2-5, with D tentatively TRBD2 (7 bases). The CDR3 has 15 amino acids. Germline V CDR1 and CDR2: DFQATT, SNEGSKA (reference sequence).

This clonotype was seen a few times. This chain connects TRBV30 to TRBJ1-4; D is unclear. V was shortened by 2 bases and J by 0 bases, with 7 bases between the two germline ends. CDR3 length: 14 residues. Germline V CDR1 and CDR2: GTSNPN, SVGIG (reference sequence). The CDR3 DNA is TGTGCCTGGAGTCACTATGCAACTAATGAAAAACTGTTTTTT. Its translation is CAWSHYATNEKLFF. Using reference TRBV30 and TRBJ1-4 for the parts outside the CDR3, the full variable domain is SQTIHQWPATLVQPVGSPLSLECTVEGTSNPNLYWYRQAAGRGLQLLFYSVGIGQISSEVPQNLSASRPQDRQFILSSKKLLLSDSGFYLCAWSHYATNEKLFFGSGTQLSVL.

This clonotype has more than one count but fewer than ten. V usage is TRBV5-5 and J usage is TRBJ2-7, with D hard to call. This CDR3 has 12 residues. Per the germline V gene, CDR1 is SGHKS and CDR2 is YYEKEE (reference sequence). V lost 4 bases, J lost 5 bases, and 10 bases lay in between. This chain's CDR3 is CASSGQGNEQYV. The CDR3 DNA follows: TGTGCCAGCAGCGGCCAAGGGAACGAGCAGTACGTC.

This clonotype was counted ten times or more. The rearrangement joins TRBV6-1 to TRBJ2-1; D call uncertain. Germline assignment: CDR1 MNHNS and CDR2 SASEGT. The CDR3 contains 12 residues. The V and J ends lost 5 bases and 7 bases respectively, with 9 bases between them. The CDR3 DNA reads TGTGCCAGCAGTCGTCAGCTGAATGAGCAGTTCTTC. Translated, it gives CASSRQLNEQFF.